These 29 T cell receptor beta chains share one sample of origin, sequenced in a study of T cells in Graves' hyperthyroidism and ophthalmopathy (dated by TCRdb to the late 2010s). The library was produced with multiplex PCR. Instrument used: Illumina HiSeq 2000. Amplification of TCR beta CDR3 regions was carried out from RNA transcripts. The TCR CDR3 was subjected to a first round of RT-PCR using the HTBI primer set and the Qiagen OneStep RT-PCR kit. TCRdb trimmed the raw reads at Q25, called clones with MiXCR and kept productive beta chains. A single entry per CDR3 protein holds the most common genes and DNA from its merged rows. This sample holds approximately 700,000 distinct CDR3 sequences; approximately 16% were observed only once. The ten largest make up under 8.5% of the sample. The material sequenced was blood. The source is a man younger than 35 with Graves' hyperthyroidism.

The chain joins TRBV20-1 to TRBJ2-3, with 9 bases fitting TRBD1. Unmatched junction bases numbered 8, after V lost 6 bases and J lost 4 bases. The CDR3 totals 14 residues. Per the germline V gene, CDR1 is DFQATT and CDR2 is SNEGSKA (reference sequence). The CDR3 DNA reads TGCAGTGCCGGACAGGGGAGTCGCGCAGATACGCAGTATTTT. It codes for CSAGQGSRADTQYF.

The table lists this clonotype with a few counts. The CDR3 is CASSSLTSGRLEQYF. The CDR3 nucleotides read TGTGCCAGCAGCTCTCTGACTAGCGGGAGATTAGAGCAGTACTTC. This chain joins TRBV7-9 and TRBJ2-7, with 12 bases fitting TRBD2. The CDR3 length is 15 residues. Per germline, CDR1 SEHNR and CDR2 FQNEAQ (reference sequence). V was clipped by 4 bases and J by 7 bases; unmatched bases: 8.

The sample holds a few counts of this clonotype. This sequence may be a read error, since a much larger clone differs from it by one base. This chain connects TRBV28 to TRBJ2-2; D call uncertain. CDR1 MDHEN and CDR2 SYDVKM come from the germline V gene. V lost 3 bases, J lost 3 bases, and 8 bases lay in between. The CDR3 contains 14 residues. CDR3 region: CASSFCPDTGELFF. DNA of the CDR3: TGTGCCAGCAGTTTTTGCCCGGACACCGGGGAGCTGTTTTTT. The full variable domain, completed using reference TRBV28 and TRBJ2-2, is DVKVTQSSRYLVKRTGEKVFLECVQDMDHENMFWYRQDPGLGLRLIYFSYDVKMKEKGDIPEGYSVSREKKERFSLILESASTNQTSMYLCASSFCPDTGELFFGEGSRLTVL.

This clonotype was picked up many times. The chain carries TRBV28 and TRBJ1-3; D is unresolved. Per germline, CDR1 MDHEN and CDR2 SYDVKM. V lost 3 bases and J lost 9, with 15 bases in between. The CDR3 length is 14 residues. As DNA, the CDR3 is TGTGCCAGCAGTTTTGATCCTCCGAAGGTCACCATATATTTT. Its protein is CASSFDPPKVTIYF. The whole variable domain, remainder taken from reference TRBV28 and TRBJ1-3, is DVKVTQSSRYLVKRTGEKVFLECVQDMDHENMFWYRQDPGLGLRLIYFSYDVKMKEKGDIPEGYSVSREKKERFSLILESASTNQTSMYLCASSFDPPKVTIYFGEGSWLTVV.

This clonotype was seen many times. This chain links TRBV28 with TRBJ1-2; no clear D gene. Trimming cost V 5 bases and J 5 bases, with 12 bases left between them. Germline V gene sequence: CDR1 MDHEN, CDR2 SYDVKM. CDR3 size: 13 residues. As DNA, the CDR3 is TGTGCCAGCAGTCCCCAGGATCGATATGGCTACACCTTC. Translated: CASSPQDRYGYTF.

The V call is TRBV29-1, the J call TRBJ2-7; 12 nucleotides align to TRBD2. Germline trimming cut 6 bases from V and 5 bases from J; bases unmatched to any gene: 8. This CDR3 comprises 14 residues. In germline, CDR1 is SQVTM, CDR2 ANQGSEA. CDR3 sequence: CSVAIGLAGNEQYF. The CDR3 bases are TGCAGCGTGGCCATCGGACTAGCGGGAAACGAGCAGTACTTC.

The chain links TRBV19 to TRBJ1-2; D is unresolved. The ends were cut back, 4 bases at V and 7 bases at J, with 7 bases in the middle. The germline CDR1 and CDR2 sequences are LNHDA and SQIVND (reference sequence). This CDR3 has 11 residues. The CDR3 DNA sequence: TGTGCCAGTAGTACCACATCTGGCTACACCTTC. Its translation is CASSTTSGYTF. Complete variable domain (other parts from reference TRBV19 and TRBJ1-2): DGGITQSPKYLFRKEGQNVTLSCEQNLNHDAMYWYRQDPGQGLRLIYYSQIVNDFQKGDIAEGYSVSREKKESFPLTVTSAQKNPTAFYLCASSTTSGYTFGSGTRLTVV.

Notes on this clonotype: This may come from a read error, since a much larger clone is one base off. The chain links TRBV28 to TRBJ2-2; D ambiguous. From germline, CDR1 is MDHEN and CDR2 SYDVKM. This CDR3 spans 12 amino acids. CDR3: CAGSLKGSWLFF. The CDR3, as DNA: TGTGCCGGCAGTTTAAAGGGCAGTTGGCTGTTTTTT.

This clonotype was recorded many times. The chain combines TRBV2 with TRBJ2-5; D perhaps matches TRBD2 (5 bases). The CDR3 sequence is 14 residues long. V lost 5 bases and J 7 bases, leaving 17 bases between the germline ends. Germline values: CDR1 SNHLY, CDR2 FYNNEI. The CDR3 nucleotides read TGTGCCAGCAGTCCTACGACGATTGCGGGGACCCAGTACTTC. It translates to CASSPTTIAGTQYF.

This clonotype appeared many times. The chain has TRBV5-1 and TRBJ2-7, with TRBD1 identical over 9 bases. The V and J ends lost 1 base and 4 bases, in that order; junction bases with no gene match: 6. The CDR3 has 15 amino acids. Germline V gives CDR1 SGHRS, CDR2 YFSETQ. For the CDR3, the DNA is TGCGCCAGCAGCTTGAAACAGGGGGCGGCTTACGAGCAGTACTTC. Protein: CASSLKQGAAYEQYF.

This clonotype was observed a few times. The chain employs TRBV20-1 and TRBJ2-7; a weak D match, TRBD2 (6 bases). The CDR3 totals 13 residues. V was pared by 4 bases and J by 3 bases, with 13 bases between. Germline CDR1 DFQATT, CDR2 SNEGSKA (reference sequence). The CDR3 here is CSAKTGGVYEQYF. CDR3 nucleotides: TGCAGTGCTAAGACGGGCGGGGTCTACGAGCAGTACTTC.

This clonotype was picked up many times. The rearrangement links TRBV27 to TRBJ2-1, with 10 bases fitting TRBD2. The germline V gene encodes CDR1 MNHEY and CDR2 SMNVEV (reference sequence). CDR3 length equals 17 residues. V was pared by 6 bases and J by 8 bases, with 16 bases of the junction left unmatched. The DNA of the CDR3 is TGTGCCAGCAGCCCACTTTTTCGAGCGGGAGGGGGGTATGAGCAGTTCTTC. Translation gives CASSPLFRAGGGYEQFF.

The V gene is TRBV12-3 or TRBV12-4, the J gene TRBJ2-7; 9 nucleotides align to TRBD1. V lost 2 bases and J lost 3; bases outside the gene matches: 20. CDR3 length: 20 residues. In nucleotides, the CDR3 is TGTGCCAGCAGTTTAAGCGTTTGGTATGGGGGGCCGGGACAGGGCTACGAGCAGTACTTC. Encoded protein: CASSLSVWYGGPGQGYEQYF.

CDR3 in amino acids: CASSRAGNEQFF. The CDR3 nucleotides are TGTGCCAGCAGTAGAGCGGGGAATGAGCAGTTCTTC. The chain couples TRBV11-2 to TRBJ2-1; 7 nucleotides align to TRBD2. This CDR3 is built from 12 residues. Losses at the gene ends were 6 bases for V and 7 bases for J; bases not matched to a gene: 3. Germline CDR1 and CDR2: SGHAT and FQNNGV.

V and J are TRBV6-2 or TRBV6-3 and TRBJ2-1; a weak D match, TRBD1 (6 bases). The germline CDR1 and CDR2 sequences are MNHEY and SVGEGT. The CDR3 has 16 amino acids. V gave up 8 bases and J gave up 0 bases, with 17 bases separating them. CDR3 nucleotides: TGTGCCAGCGGGGCCCCGAGGGGGAGCTCCTACAATGAGCAGTTCTTC. It codes for CASGAPRGSSYNEQFF.

This clonotype was detected ten times or more. The gene calls are TRBV20-1 and TRBJ2-7, with 8 bases aligning to TRBD2. V trimming: 6 bases; J trimming: 0 bases; junction bases outside the gene matches: 7. The CDR3 totals 14 residues. Per germline, CDR1 DFQATT and CDR2 SNEGSKA (reference sequence). The CDR3 DNA reads TGCAGTGCACCTACTAGCGGAAGCTCCTACGAGCAGTACTTC. Residues: CSAPTSGSSYEQYF.

The chain combines TRBV20-1 with TRBJ2-2, with 7 bases lining up with TRBD2. J was trimmed by 5 bases and V by 5 bases; bases with no gene match: 8. CDR3 length: 14 residues. Germline lookup yields CDR1 DFQATT and CDR2 SNEGSKA (reference sequence). CDR3 coding DNA: TGCAGTGCTCGACTAGCCTTAGGGACCGGGGAGCTGTTTTTT. Its translation is CSARLALGTGELFF.

This clonotype showed up just a few times. The V and J genes are TRBV12-3 or TRBV12-4 and TRBJ2-2, with TRBD1 matching over 7 bases. V shed 6 bases, J shed 6 bases, and the junction held 13 bases outside the gene matches. This CDR3 is 16 amino acids long. As DNA, the CDR3 is TGTGCCAGCAGATCACACAGGGGACCCCTCCCCGGGGAGCTGTTTTTT. Translated, it gives CASRSHRGPLPGELFF.

This chain joins TRBV7-9 and TRBJ2-7; 10 bases match TRBD1. The CDR3 runs 17 residues. Unmatched junction bases numbered 12, after V lost 4 bases and J lost 3 bases. CDR1 is SEHNR and CDR2 is FQNEAQ in the germline V gene (reference sequence). The CDR3 DNA is TGTGCCAGCAGCTCCCGAGACAGGGGGCCGGAAATCTACGAGCAGTACTTC. Translation: CASSSRDRGPEIYEQYF.

This clonotype was counted many times. DNA for the CDR3: TGTGCCTGGAGTTGGAGAGGGACAGCCTCCCAAGAGACCCAGTACTTC. Protein: CAWSWRGTASQETQYF. V usage is TRBV30 and J usage is TRBJ2-5; 7 nucleotides line up with TRBD1. With V trimmed by 2 bases and J by 1 base, 10 bases remained unmatched. This CDR3 region has 16 residues. CDR1 and CDR2 from the germline V gene are GTSNPN and SVGIG (reference sequence).

This clonotype has more than one count but fewer than ten. The gene calls are TRBV11-2 and TRBJ2-4; no clear D gene. The CDR3 is 14 amino acids. Between the trimmed V and J ends, which lost 0 bases and 7 bases, there was a span of 10 bases. Germline V gene data show CDR1 as SGHAT and CDR2 as FQNNGV. CDR3 DNA sequence: TGTGCCAGCAGCTTAGATAGGGCTGGGAACATTCAGTACTTC. Encoded protein: CASSLDRAGNIQYF.

Many counts were recorded for this clonotype. The chain recombines TRBV20-1 with TRBJ2-1, with 14 bases that match TRBD2. This CDR3 spans 15 amino acids. With V trimmed by 1 base and J by 6 bases, 2 bases remained unmatched. From germline, CDR1 is DFQATT and CDR2 SNEGSKA (reference sequence). The chain's CDR3 is CSARGGLAGVNEQFF. In DNA form, the CDR3 reads TGCAGTGCTAGAGGGGGACTAGCGGGAGTCAATGAGCAGTTCTTC.

This chain links TRBV20-1 with TRBJ2-7; D assignment may be TRBD1 or TRBD2 (5 bases each). The germline V and J ends were trimmed by 6 bases and 2 bases, with 17 bases remaining between them. The length of the CDR3 is 14 residues. The germline V gene encodes CDR1 DFQATT and CDR2 SNEGSKA (reference sequence). The CDR3 spells CSAEGTGHPYEQYF. CDR3 bases: TGCAGTGCAGAGGGGACGGGTCATCCCTACGAGCAGTACTTC.

V usage is TRBV29-1 and J usage is TRBJ2-7; D unresolved. Germline V gives CDR1 SQVTM, CDR2 ANQGSEA. V lost 4 bases, J lost 3 bases, and 16 bases lay in between. The CDR3 contains 14 residues. The CDR3 DNA reads TGCAGCGTTGTCCCGGGCAGGAAAAACTACGAGCAGTACTTC. Residues: CSVVPGRKNYEQYF.

The chain uses TRBV9 and TRBJ2-7; 9 bases line up with TRBD1. The V segment lost 4 bases and the J segment 6 bases; nucleotides outside the gene matches: 8. The V gene's germline CDR1 is SGDLS and CDR2 YYNGEE. This CDR3 is built from 14 residues. CDR3 protein: CASSPAGTGPEQYF. The CDR3 bases are TGTGCCAGCAGCCCGGCCGGGACAGGGCCCGAGCAGTACTTC. The whole variable domain, filled in from reference TRBV9 and TRBJ2-7, reads DSGVTQTPKHLITATGQRVTLRCSPRSGDLSVYWYQQSLDQGLQFLIQYYNGEERAKGNILERFSAQQFPDLHSELNLSSLELGDSALYFCASSPAGTGPEQYFGPGTRLTVT.

The genes are TRBV28 and TRBJ1-6; the match to TRBD1 covers 9 bases. V was pared by 3 bases and J by 7 bases, with 1 base of the junction left unmatched. Germline CDR1 and CDR2: MDHEN and SYDVKM. This CDR3 contains 14 residues. CDR3 DNA: TGTGCCAGCAGTTTTGACAGGGGGAATTCACCCCTCCACTTT. Amino acids: CASSFDRGNSPLHF.

In its sample, this clonotype was seen once. A read error may be the cause here, since a much bigger clone is one base away. The chain carries TRBV11-2 and TRBJ2-3, with 8 bases that match TRBD2. The CDR3 loop spans 16 amino acids. Germline V gives CDR1 SGHAT, CDR2 FQNNGV. The J segment lost 3 bases and the V segment lost 5 bases, leaving 10 bases of the junction unmatched. The CDR3: CASSRIHGGGTDTQYF. The CDR3 DNA follows: TGTGCCAGCAGCCGAATACACGGGGGGGGGACAGATACGCAGTATTTT.

The chain couples TRBV18 to TRBJ2-4; unclear D gene. Trimming took off 2 bases at V and 4 bases at J, with 6 bases between the two ends. Germline V lookup: CDR1 KGHSH, CDR2 LQKENI. CDR3 length: 13 amino acids. CDR3 protein: CASSPSTKNIQYF. Here the CDR3 DNA reads TGTGCCAGCTCACCAAGTACGAAAAACATTCAGTACTTC.

This clonotype was counted ten times or more. This sequence joins TRBV11-2 and TRBJ2-5; D uncertain. V lost 4 bases and J lost 1, with 1 base in between. Germline V lookup: CDR1 SGHAT, CDR2 FQNNGV. The CDR3 has 11 residues. In DNA, the CDR3 is TGTGCCAGCAGCTCCCAAGAGACCCAGTACTTC. As protein: CASSSQETQYF.